This TCR beta chain came from a study of T cells after yellow fever vaccination. Study-level findings and limits: The secondary response showed a weaker magnitude and a faster peak, day 5 versus 15.

The CDR3 consists of 17 residues. V was shortened by 3 bases and J by 5 bases, with 20 bases between the two germline ends. The V gene's germline CDR1 is LGHNA and CDR2 YSLEER. Each CDR3 protein is one row after TCRdb ran MiXCR on the 5' RACE reads. The sample shows roughly 190,000 distinct CDR3 sequences, about 11% of them seen only once. This clonotype has only a few counts. The antigen is unknown. The sequence was obtained from a man younger than 30 who received the YFV17D yellow fever vaccine. The sequenced sample was CD8+ T cells sorted from PBMCs, obtained 15 days after the yellow fever booster vaccination. The chain couples TRBV4-3 to TRBJ2-1, with D perhaps TRBD1 or TRBD2 (5 bases each). CDR3 amino acids: CASSQSTLLGTHNEQFF. CDR3 DNA sequence: TGCGCCAGCAGCCAGAGTACGTTGTTGGGGACCCACAATGAGCAGTTCTTC.